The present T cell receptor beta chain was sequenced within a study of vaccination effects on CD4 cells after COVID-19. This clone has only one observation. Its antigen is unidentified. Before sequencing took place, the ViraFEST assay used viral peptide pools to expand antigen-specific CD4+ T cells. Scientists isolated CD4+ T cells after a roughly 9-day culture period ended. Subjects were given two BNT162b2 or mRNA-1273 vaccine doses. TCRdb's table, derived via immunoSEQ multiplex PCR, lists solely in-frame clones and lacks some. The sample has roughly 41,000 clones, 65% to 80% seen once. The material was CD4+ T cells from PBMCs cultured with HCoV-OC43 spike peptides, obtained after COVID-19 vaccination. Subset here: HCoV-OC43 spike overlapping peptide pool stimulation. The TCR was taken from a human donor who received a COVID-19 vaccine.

Here the CDR3 reads CASSRRETDTQYF. The CDR3 DNA sequence: TGTGCCAGCAGCCGCCGAGAAACAGATACGCAGTATTTT. The chain uses TRBV3-1 (or the pseudogene TRBV3-2) and TRBJ2-3; no definite D call. This CDR3 contains 13 residues. Looked up from germline, CDR1 is LGHDT and CDR2 is YNNKEL (reference sequence). V dropped 4 bases and J dropped 3 bases, with 8 bases sitting between them.